The 30 T cell receptor beta chains reported below all come from one sample, sequenced in a study of cytomegalovirus exposure and HLA in healthy donors (dated by TCRdb to 2017 to 2019). Libraries were made using the immunoSEQ multiplex PCR assay. For the multiplex PCR, a mixture combining 60 forward primers for TCR Vbeta segments and 13 reverse primers for TCR Jbeta segments was used. The immuneACCESS repertoire file appears here via TCRdb, limited to in-frame rearrangements. These files lack a portion of the clones; in checked studies, under half of the deficit traces to unresolved V genes, and the cause of the others is not known. In this sample the table shows about 130,000 clones, around 78% of which occur a single time. The ten largest make up approximately 1.8% of the sample. The sequencing sample was made of PBMCs. Receptor source: a woman aged 45-59 years in good health and CMV-seronegative.

This chain connects TRBV30 to TRBJ1-2, with a possible D match to TRBD1 (6 bases). CDR3 length equals 13 residues. Germline V gives CDR1 GTSNPN, CDR2 SVGIG (reference sequence). V was trimmed by 2 bases and J by 4 bases, leaving 11 bases between them. The CDR3 here is CAWSSGQLYGYTF. CDR3 sequence (DNA): TGTGCCTGGAGTTCAGGACAGCTCTATGGCTACACCTTC. The full variable domain, in which reference TRBV30 and TRBJ1-2 provide the parts outside the CDR3, is SQTIHQWPATLVQPVGSPLSLECTVEGTSNPNLYWYRQAAGRGLQLLFYSVGIGQISSEVPQNLSASRPQDRQFILSSKKLLLSDSGFYLCAWSSGQLYGYTFGSGTRLTVV.

The chain has TRBV7-3 and TRBJ2-3; 7 nucleotides align to TRBD2. V shed 5 bases, J shed 1 base, and the junction held 15 bases outside the gene matches. The CDR3 is 18 residues long. Germline V gene lookup returns CDR1 SGHTA and CDR2 FQGTGA. The CDR3 here is CASSRPGASGLRTDTQYF. The CDR3 DNA is TGTGCCAGCAGCCGACCCGGTGCTAGCGGACTACGCACAGATACGCAGTATTTT.

With regard to this clone: Germline is not matched at one junction end, which may reflect a read error. The chain uses TRBV7-9 and TRBJ1-5; a possible D gene is TRBD1 (5 bases). Germline V lookup: CDR1 SEHNR, CDR2 FQNEAQ (reference sequence). The CDR3 sequence is 14 residues long. CDR3 amino acids: CACSLPGNNQPQHF. CDR3 sequence (DNA): TGTGCCTGCAGCTTACCAGGGAACAATCAGCCCCAGCATTTT.

This clone showed up just a few times. The V call is TRBV5-1, the J call TRBJ1-1; D ambiguous. Germline-derived CDR1 and CDR2 are SGHRS and YFSETQ. V was clipped by 0 bases and J by 4 bases, with 10 bases between them. The CDR3 has 14 residues. Written as DNA, the CDR3 is TGCGCCAGCAGCTTGGAGGTGCGGGGCACTGAAGCTTTCTTT. Translating gives CASSLEVRGTEAFF.

This clone was detected only a few times. The genes are TRBV7-2 and TRBJ1-3; 9 positions match TRBD1. The CDR3 contains 16 residues. V dropped 5 bases and J dropped 4; count of bases not matched to a gene: 9. Germline CDR1 reads SGHTA; CDR2 reads FQGNSA. The CDR3 sequence: CASSPLTGGLGNTIYF. DNA of the CDR3: TGTGCCAGCAGCCCGCTGACAGGGGGGTTGGGAAACACCATATATTTT.

This clone was detected once. The V and J genes are TRBV27 and TRBJ2-3; D is perhaps TRBD2 (6 bases). V was shortened by 0 bases and J by 3 bases, with 16 bases between the two germline ends. In germline, CDR1 is MNHEY, CDR2 SMNVEV (reference sequence). The CDR3 length is 17 residues. The CDR3 DNA reads as TGTGCCAGCAGTTTATCTGCGAGACTAGAGAGGACAGATACGCAGTATTTT. Its protein product is CASSLSARLERTDTQYF.

The V gene is TRBV7-2, the J gene TRBJ1-5, with a tentative D call TRBD1 (5 bases). V was cut by 5 bases and J by 6 bases, with 14 bases left in between. This CDR3 is built from 14 residues. Germline values: CDR1 SGHTA, CDR2 FQGNSA. The CDR3 DNA sequence: TGTGCCAGCAGCCTTACAGGTGCCTTTCAGCCCCAGCATTTT. Protein sequence: CASSLTGAFQPQHF.

The V call is TRBV5-1, the J call TRBJ1-1; no reliable D call. Deletions cut 1 base from V and 3 bases from J, with 10 bases between. Per the germline V gene, CDR1 is SGHRS and CDR2 is YFSETQ. The CDR3 consists of 14 residues. The CDR3 DNA is TGCGCCAGCAGCTTGTTCCTCGGGGACACTGAAGCTTTCTTT. Translating gives CASSLFLGDTEAFF.

The rearrangement uses TRBV29-1 and TRBJ1-1, with no clear D. Trimming pared 6 bases from V and 0 bases from J, leaving 14 bases between. The CDR3 spans 14 residues. Germline V gives CDR1 SQVTM, CDR2 ANQGSEA. CDR3 DNA: TGCAGCGTCTCACGGTCACAGATGAACACTGAAGCTTTCTTT. Amino acids: CSVSRSQMNTEAFF.

This chain links TRBV6-5 with TRBJ1-2; D unresolved. The CDR3 totals 13 residues. Germline V gene sequence: CDR1 MNHEY, CDR2 SVGAGI. V was trimmed by 5 bases and J by 4 bases, leaving 11 bases between them. CDR3 loop: CASSPPGLYGYTF. CDR3 DNA: TGTGCCAGCAGTCCTCCTGGACTCTATGGCTACACCTTC.

This clone has only a few counts. The rearrangement uses TRBV30 and TRBJ2-7, with 7 bases fitting TRBD1. The CDR3 extends over 14 amino acids. V shed 1 base, J shed 4 bases, and the junction held 7 bases outside the gene matches. Germline V CDR1 and CDR2: GTSNPN, SVGIG (reference sequence). Here the CDR3 DNA reads TGTGCCTGGAGTGACAGGGGAATCCGTTACGAGCAGTACGTC. Translation gives CAWSDRGIRYEQYV.

About this clone itself: Relative to the germline gene, one junction end is altered; a read error may explain this. The chain combines TRBV7-7 with TRBJ2-5, with D possibly matching TRBD1 (5 bases). Germline CDR1 SSHAT, CDR2 FNYEAQ (reference sequence). This CDR3 has 14 amino acids. CDR3 region: CASSLRQNQETQYF. DNA for the CDR3: TGTGCTAGCAGCTTACGACAGAACCAAGAGACCCAGTACTTC.

Only one count was recorded for this clone. The chain couples TRBV27 to TRBJ1-5; D possibly corresponds to TRBD1 (5 bases). The CDR3 has 14 amino acids. CDR1 and CDR2 from the germline V gene are MNHEY and SMNVEV (reference sequence). V gave up 5 bases and J gave up 2 bases, with 10 bases separating them. The CDR3 sequence is CASSPLGGNQPQHF. The CDR3 DNA is TGTGCCAGCAGTCCCCTAGGGGGCAATCAGCCCCAGCATTTT.

V usage is TRBV7-3 and J usage is TRBJ2-1, with 9 bases matching TRBD1. The CDR3 is 15 amino acids. J gave up 6 bases and V 2 bases, and 5 bases lay outside the gene matches. Germline CDR1 SGHTA, CDR2 FQGTGA. Here the CDR3 reads CASSLGDRASNEQFF. The CDR3, as DNA: TGTGCCAGCAGCTTAGGGGACAGGGCTAGCAATGAGCAGTTCTTC.

This chain uses TRBV4-1 with TRBJ2-3, with TRBD2 as a possible D gene (6 bases). This CDR3 region has 17 residues. Germline lookup yields CDR1 MGHRA and CDR2 YSYEKL. With 0 bases removed from V and 2 bases from J, the gap between germline ends came to 15 bases. The CDR3 reads CASSQERDSSFTDTQYF. The CDR3 coding sequence is TGCGCCAGCAGCCAAGAGAGGGACTCCTCCTTCACAGATACGCAGTATTTT.

The J gene is TRBJ1-1, the V gene TRBV5-1; possible D gene TRBD1, 5 bases. The V and J ends lost 0 bases and 0 bases respectively, with 21 bases between them. In germline, CDR1 is SGHRS, CDR2 YFSETQ. The CDR3 consists of 19 residues. This CDR3 is CASSLASGGVDPMNTEAFF. The CDR3 bases are TGCGCCAGCAGCTTGGCCTCGGGGGGGGTGGATCCTATGAACACTGAAGCTTTCTTT.

This clone was recorded only once. The chain joins TRBV9 to TRBJ2-2; D possibly corresponds to TRBD2 (6 bases). Per germline, CDR1 SGDLS and CDR2 YYNGEE. The V and J ends lost 4 bases and 5 bases respectively, with 12 bases between them. This CDR3 region has 14 residues. In DNA form, the CDR3 reads TGTGCCAGCAGCCCGGGACTTACAACCGGGGAGCTGTTTTTT. As protein: CASSPGLTTGELFF.

This clone was found a few times. The chain recombines TRBV7-8 with TRBJ1-1; D is unclear. The CDR3 extends over 14 amino acids. Trimming pared 5 bases from V and 0 bases from J, leaving 10 bases between. Looked up from germline, CDR1 is SGHVS and CDR2 is FQNEAQ. CDR3 in DNA: TGTGCCAGCAGCCGAGAGGGAATGAACACTGAAGCTTTCTTT. Translated, it gives CASSREGMNTEAFF.

The chain links TRBV7-2 to TRBJ1-3; D gene ambiguous. With 4 bases removed from V and 4 bases from J, the gap between germline ends came to 8 bases. CDR3 length equals 13 residues. CDR1 and CDR2 from the germline V gene are SGHTA and FQGNSA. The chain's CDR3 is CASSYPQGNTIYF. The CDR3 DNA reads as TGTGCCAGCAGCTACCCACAGGGAAACACCATATATTTT.

The chain joins TRBV28 to TRBJ1-5, with D possibly TRBD1 on 5 matching bases. The CDR3 consists of 17 residues. Trimming stripped 2 bases from V and 0 bases from J, with 14 bases between. Germline assignment: CDR1 MDHEN and CDR2 SYDVKM. In nucleotides, the CDR3 is TGTGCCAGCAGTTTAGGGCGGGGGACTGTTAGCAATCAGCCCCAGCATTTT. Protein: CASSLGRGTVSNQPQHF.

The chain combines TRBV7-9 with TRBJ2-1, with TRBD2 matching 9 bases. Germline V CDR1 and CDR2: SEHNR, FQNEAQ (reference sequence). Germline trimming cut 3 bases from V and 4 bases from J; bases unmatched to any gene: 7. This CDR3 is 16 amino acids long. This chain's CDR3 is CASSFRAGGKYNEQFF. The CDR3 DNA reads TGTGCCAGCAGCTTCAGAGCGGGAGGTAAATACAATGAGCAGTTCTTC.

CDR3 protein: CASSAGRGATEAFF. Written as DNA, the CDR3 is TGTGCCAGCAGCGCCGGCAGGGGGGCCACTGAAGCTTTCTTT. The chain is built from TRBV6-6 and TRBJ1-1, with 7 bases matching TRBD1. This CDR3 has 14 residues. CDR1 MNHNY and CDR2 SVGAGI come from the germline V gene (reference sequence). J lost 4 bases, V lost 6 bases, and 8 bases had no gene match.

The count of this clone is one. The V call is TRBV9, the J call TRBJ2-5, with a possible D match to TRBD2 (6 bases). Trimming left V 1 base short and J 2 bases short, with 12 bases between. The CDR3 sequence is 15 residues long. The germline V gene encodes CDR1 SGDLS and CDR2 YYNGEE. CDR3 loop: CASSVMGTRQETQYF. The CDR3 DNA is TGTGCCAGCAGCGTAATGGGGACTCGTCAAGAGACCCAGTACTTC.

The gene calls are TRBV14 and TRBJ1-1; D is uncertain. The CDR3 covers 13 residues. Between the trimmed V and J ends, which lost 7 bases and 7 bases, there was a span of 16 bases. Germline CDR1 SGHDN, CDR2 FVKESK. Here the CDR3 reads CASTESPGSEAFF. In DNA form, the CDR3 reads TGTGCCAGCACAGAGTCGCCAGGAAGTGAAGCTTTCTTT.

The chain links TRBV27 to TRBJ2-1; 15 bases align to TRBD2. The V and J ends lost 5 bases and 1 base, in that order; junction bases with no gene match: 12. The germline V gene has CDR1 MNHEY and CDR2 SMNVEV (reference sequence). CDR3 length equals 20 residues. The CDR3 nucleotides read TGTGCCAGCAGTCGAGGACTAGCGGGAGGGCCCAACCCTTCCTACAATGAGCAGTTCTTC. Protein product: CASSRGLAGGPNPSYNEQFF.

This chain links TRBV15 with TRBJ1-4; 7 nucleotides line up with TRBD1. CDR1 LNHNV and CDR2 YYDKDF come from the germline V gene (reference sequence). This CDR3 is built from 19 residues. V dropped 1 base and J dropped 7; count of bases not matched to a gene: 18. This chain's CDR3 is CATSRGSGQGGWLGEKLFF. Here the CDR3 DNA reads TGTGCCACCAGCAGAGGGTCGGGGCAGGGGGGTTGGTTGGGTGAAAAACTGTTTTTT.

This sequence joins TRBV5-1 and TRBJ2-1; 7 positions agree with TRBD2. Germline V gene lookup returns CDR1 SGHRS and CDR2 YFSETQ. The length of the CDR3 is 16 residues. With V trimmed by 0 bases and J by 3 bases, 6 bases remained unmatched. For the CDR3, the DNA is TGCGCCAGCAGCTTGGTAGGCGGGAGCTTCTACAATGAGCAGTTCTTC. Its translation: CASSLVGGSFYNEQFF.

This clone was observed a handful of times. The chain links TRBV25-1 to TRBJ1-4; the D gene is possibly TRBD1 (6 bases). CDR3 length equals 15 residues. In germline, CDR1 is MGHDK, CDR2 SYGVNS. The V and J ends lost 2 bases and 3 bases respectively, with 10 bases between them. The CDR3 DNA follows: TGTGCCAGCAGTGAAGACTGGACAGCTAATGAAAAACTGTTTTTT. It yields the protein CASSEDWTANEKLFF.

The rearrangement links TRBV6-6 to TRBJ2-6; D may be TRBD1 (5 bases). CDR1 MNHNY and CDR2 SVGAGI come from the germline V gene (reference sequence). The CDR3 has 15 residues. V lost 5 bases to trimming and J lost 1 base, with 9 bases between them. CDR3 amino acids: CASSPSGSGANVLTF. For the CDR3, the DNA is TGTGCCAGCAGTCCTTCAGGGTCTGGGGCCAACGTCCTGACTTTC.

This clone has a single count. The CDR3 sequence is CAWSVLGQGAGYTF. Here the CDR3 DNA reads TGTGCCTGGAGTGTACTCGGACAGGGGGCTGGCTACACCTTC. The chain recombines TRBV30 with TRBJ1-2; 11 bases fit TRBD1. This CDR3 is built from 14 residues. The junction had 4 bases not matched to a gene; V was cut back by 0 bases and J by 7 bases. Germline values: CDR1 GTSNPN, CDR2 SVGIG (reference sequence).